These 25 T cell receptor beta chains originate from one sample sequenced in a study of regulatory T cells. Amplification used 52 TRBV primers and 13 TRBJ primers. The table came from immunoSEQ multiplex PCR; TCRdb's copy has only in-frame clones and leaves some out. This table holds just over 20,000 clones, 80% to 95% found once. Sequencing was carried out using CD8+ T cells sorted from blood. These TCRs come from a child under 10 years old with CD3G deficiency.

The V call is TRBV7-9, the J call TRBJ2-1; D is possibly TRBD2 (6 bases). The CDR3 has 16 residues. Trimming cost V 5 bases and J 0 bases, with 14 bases left between them. The germline gives CDR1 SEHNR, CDR2 FQNEAQ (reference sequence). The CDR3 loop reads CASSLPPGASYNEQFF. The CDR3 DNA is TGTGCCAGCAGCCTACCGCCGGGAGCCTCCTACAATGAGCAGTTCTTC.

This chain joins TRBV21-1 and TRBJ2-7; TRBD1 is the table's D call and was not checked against the DNA. TRBV21-1 is deemed a pseudogene. This CDR3 comprises 13 residues. The CDR3 DNA reads as TGTGCCAGCAGCAAAGTTTTCAGCTACGAGCAGTACTTC. Encoded protein: CASSKVFSYEQYF.

The V gene is TRBV7-2, the J gene TRBJ2-5; 8 positions agree with TRBD1. This CDR3 region has 15 residues. Trimming cost V 5 bases and J 4 bases; bases outside gene matches: 9. CDR1 SGHTA and CDR2 FQGNSA come from the germline V gene. CDR3 coding DNA: TGTGCCAGCAGCAACCTGGACAGGGAAGTAGAGACCCAGTACTTC. Amino acids: CASSNLDREVETQYF.

V usage is TRBV28 and J usage is TRBJ2-5; D is possibly TRBD1 (6 bases). The V gene lost 5 bases and the J gene lost 9 bases, with 13 bases spanning the gap. The CDR3 extends over 12 amino acids. CDR1 and CDR2 from the germline V gene are MDHEN and SYDVKM. For the CDR3, the DNA is TGTGCCAGCAGTCTACAGGGTCGGGCCCAGTACTTC. Its protein product is CASSLQGRAQYF.

The gene calls are TRBV28 and TRBJ2-7, with 12 bases aligning to TRBD2. The V gene's germline CDR1 is MDHEN and CDR2 SYDVKM. The CDR3 sequence is 16 residues long. The V gene end was trimmed by 6 bases and the J gene end by 0 bases; junction bases not matched to a gene: 6. The CDR3 DNA sequence: TGTGCCAGCAGCCAAAGGACTAGCGGGACCTCCTACGAGCAGTACTTC. It is translated as CASSQRTSGTSYEQYF.

The DNA for the CDR3 is TGTGCCAGCAGCTTGGGCCCGAGAGACCAGTACTTC. Its protein is CASSLGPRDQYF. This chain links TRBV7-9 with TRBJ2-5, with D unresolved. The germline gives CDR1 SEHNR, CDR2 FQNEAQ (reference sequence). This CDR3 has 12 residues. V lost 3 bases and J lost 10, with 12 bases in between.

CDR3 bases: TGTGCCAGCAGTGAAGACAGGGTTACCTACGAGCAGTACTTC. Its protein product is CASSEDRVTYEQYF. V usage is TRBV6-1 and J usage is TRBJ2-7; a possible D gene is TRBD1 (6 bases). This CDR3 is built from 14 residues. Trimming stripped 1 base from V and 2 bases from J, with 9 bases between. Germline V gene data show CDR1 as MNHNS and CDR2 as SASEGT.

The chain carries TRBV11-2 and TRBJ2-5; no definite D call. Germline V gene sequence: CDR1 SGHAT, CDR2 FQNNGV. CDR3 size: 14 residues. The germline V and J ends were trimmed by 3 bases and 4 bases, with 12 bases remaining between them. CDR3 nucleotide sequence: TGTGCCAGCAGCTTGCCAGATGTTGGAGAGACCCAGTACTTC. This sequence encodes CASSLPDVGETQYF.

The chain uses TRBV28 and TRBJ1-5; D is perhaps TRBD1 (6 bases). Germline values: CDR1 MDHEN, CDR2 SYDVKM. The CDR3 extends over 14 amino acids. V lost 6 bases to trimming and J lost 6 bases, with 15 bases between them. The CDR3 loop reads CASSEMGQPQPQHF. The CDR3 DNA reads TGTGCCAGCAGCGAAATGGGACAACCTCAGCCCCAGCATTTT.

The CDR3: CASSPSGTAKETQYF. In DNA form, the CDR3 reads TGTGCCAGCAGCCCATCGGGAACCGCCAAGGAGACCCAGTACTTC. The V call is TRBV9, the J call TRBJ2-5; possible D gene TRBD2, 5 bases. V shed 4 bases and J shed 5 bases, with 18 bases lying between them. Germline-derived CDR1 and CDR2 are SGDLS and YYNGEE. The CDR3 sequence is 15 residues long. Looking up the rest from reference TRBV9 and TRBJ2-5 gives the full variable domain: DSGVTQTPKHLITATGQRVTLRCSPRSGDLSVYWYQQSLDQGLQFLIQYYNGEERAKGNILERFSAQQFPDLHSELNLSSLELGDSALYFCASSPSGTAKETQYFGPGTRLLVL.

A single count supports this clone. This rearrangement joins TRBV5-1 to TRBJ2-5; 8 nucleotides match TRBD2. This CDR3 region has 15 residues. V shed 4 bases, J shed 0 bases, and the junction held 5 bases outside the gene matches. CDR1 and CDR2 (germline): SGHRS, YFSETQ. CDR3 nucleotide sequence: TGCGCCAGCAGCGGTTCACTAGCGGACCAAGAGACCCAGTACTTC. Protein product: CASSGSLADQETQYF.

This clone came up once. This chain uses TRBV28 with TRBJ2-1; 8 nucleotides agree with TRBD2. The length of the CDR3 is 16 residues. Germline V CDR1 and CDR2: MDHEN, SYDVKM. Trimming at V came to 5 bases and at J to 6 bases, leaving 12 bases not matched to a gene. Written as DNA, the CDR3 is TGTGCCAGCAGTCTTACTCTAGCGGGCCCTGCCAATGAGCAGTTCTTC. Its protein product is CASSLTLAGPANEQFF.

The chain links TRBV11-3 to TRBJ1-1; D possibly corresponds to TRBD1 (6 bases). Trimming cost V 5 bases and J 4 bases, with 17 bases left between them. Germline loops: CDR1 SGHNT, CDR2 YENEEA. There are 15 residues in the CDR3. The CDR3 sequence: CASSEEGGVGTEAFF. The CDR3 DNA follows: TGTGCCAGCAGCGAAGAGGGGGGGGTAGGCACTGAAGCTTTCTTT.

This rearrangement joins TRBV6-1 to TRBJ2-2, with D possibly TRBD1 on 6 matching bases. V lost 6 bases and J 5 bases, leaving 13 bases between the germline ends. The CDR3 is 14 amino acids. From germline, CDR1 is MNHNS and CDR2 SASEGT. CDR3 loop: CASRNTGMTGELFF. The CDR3, as DNA: TGTGCCAGCAGGAACACAGGGATGACCGGGGAGCTGTTTTTT.

V gene TRBV6-1 combines with J gene TRBJ2-2; 8 positions match TRBD1. Germline CDR1 and CDR2: MNHNS and SASEGT. V lost 6 bases, J lost 4 bases, and 7 bases stayed unmatched. The length of the CDR3 is 15 residues. CDR3 region: CASSQRTGITGELFF. CDR3 in DNA: TGTGCCAGCAGCCAGAGGACAGGGATCACCGGGGAGCTGTTTTTT.

The V and J genes are TRBV28 and TRBJ2-7; TRBD2 might be the D (5 bases). Germline CDR1 reads MDHEN; CDR2 reads SYDVKM. CDR3 length: 15 residues. With 2 bases removed from V and 1 base from J, the gap between germline ends came to 12 bases. The CDR3 DNA reads as TGTGCCAGCAGTTTAGCGGGCCAAGGGTCCTACGAGCAGTACTTC. Its translation is CASSLAGQGSYEQYF.

V and J are TRBV7-8 and TRBJ2-7, with D perhaps TRBD1 or TRBD2 (6 bases each). CDR1 is SGHVS, CDR2 FQNEAQ, per germline. V lost 5 bases and J lost 6, with 23 bases in between. The CDR3 contains 16 residues. The CDR3: CASSLTTEEGGGEQYF. The CDR3 DNA reads as TGTGCCAGCAGCCTCACCACCGAGGAGGGGGGCGGCGAGCAGTACTTC.

The chain uses TRBV28 and TRBJ1-6, with D perhaps TRBD1 (6 bases). CDR1 is MDHEN, CDR2 SYDVKM, per germline. The CDR3 loop spans 15 amino acids. The germline V and J ends were trimmed by 7 bases and 4 bases, with 14 bases remaining between them. CDR3 sequence (DNA): TGTGCCAGCATCAAAAGGGGGGAGTATAATTCACCCCTCCACTTT. Protein product: CASIKRGEYNSPLHF.

V gene TRBV28 combines with J gene TRBJ1-2, with D possibly TRBD1 on 6 matching bases. The germline V gene encodes CDR1 MDHEN and CDR2 SYDVKM. Trimming left V 6 bases short and J 4 bases short, with 21 bases between. This CDR3 is built from 16 residues. In DNA, the CDR3 is TGTGCCAGCAGCTCCAACTCCCGGGGGCTCAGCTATGGCTACACCTTC. Its translation: CASSSNSRGLSYGYTF.

The count of this clone is one. The rearrangement links TRBV28 to TRBJ2-3; 7 nucleotides match TRBD1. Germline CDR1 and CDR2: MDHEN and SYDVKM. Unmatched junction bases numbered 8, after V lost 4 bases and J lost 4 bases. The CDR3 covers 15 residues. DNA of the CDR3: TGTGCCAGCAGTTATAACAGGGGTGTCGCAGATACGCAGTATTTT. The encoded protein is CASSYNRGVADTQYF.

This chain joins TRBV28 and TRBJ2-7; D perhaps matches TRBD1 (5 bases). Germline V CDR1 and CDR2: MDHEN, SYDVKM. This CDR3 region has 13 residues. The V and J ends lost 3 bases and 2 bases respectively, with 8 bases between them. Here the CDR3 reads CASSFRQTYEQYF. CDR3 nucleotides: TGTGCCAGCAGTTTCCGACAGACCTACGAGCAGTACTTC.

The rearrangement joins TRBV13 to TRBJ1-1; 7 nucleotides align to TRBD1. Per germline, CDR1 PRHDT and CDR2 FYEKMQ (reference sequence). The CDR3 covers 14 residues. V lost 1 base to trimming and J lost 4 bases; unmatched junction nucleotides: 3. The CDR3 sequence: CASSLAGGSTEAFF. The CDR3 bases are TGTGCCAGCAGCTTAGCAGGGGGGAGCACTGAAGCTTTCTTT.

The gene calls are TRBV6-1 and TRBJ2-7; TRBD1 might be the D (6 bases). V lost 5 bases to trimming and J lost 4 bases, with 9 bases between them. Germline V gene sequence: CDR1 MNHNS, CDR2 SASEGT. The CDR3 runs 12 residues. This CDR3 reads CASSLDSYEQYF. Here the CDR3 DNA reads TGTGCCAGCAGTCTGGACAGTTACGAGCAGTACTTC.

The genes are TRBV7-2 and TRBJ2-5; D not resolved. The DNA end favors TRBJ2-7, so the J call may be wrong. CDR1 is SGHTA, CDR2 FQGNSA, per germline. CDR3 length: 13 amino acids. The DNA for the CDR3 is TGTGCCAGCAGCCAGACTTGGGGATACGAGCAGTACTTC. Its translation is CASSQTWGYEQYF.

The genes are TRBV7-8 and TRBJ2-7; 7 nucleotides align to TRBD1. This CDR3 region has 14 residues. V was pared by 0 bases and J by 4 bases, with 3 bases of the junction left unmatched. From germline, CDR1 is SGHVS and CDR2 FQNEAQ. CDR3 sequence (DNA): TGTGCCAGCAGCTTAGCTGGGACAGTTTACGAGCAGTACTTC. As protein: CASSLAGTVYEQYF.